Below are 14 T cell receptor beta chains sequenced from a single sample in a study of CD4 T cells in relation to SARS-CoV-2 and coronaviruses. The method was immunoSEQ multiplex PCR; TCRdb's version includes in-frame clones alone and lacks a portion of them. The repertoire includes 40,000 or so clones, 70% to 90% of them detected once, and approximately 3.1% sits in the top ten. The sequenced material came from memory CD4+ T cells from PBMCs. Receptors originate from an adult with COVID-19.

This clone was counted a few times. The J gene is TRBJ1-1, the V gene TRBV4-2; the D is unclear. V was shortened by 1 base and J by 6 bases, with 9 bases between the two germline ends. The CDR3 consists of 13 residues. Germline values: CDR1 LGHNA, CDR2 YNFKEQ. The DNA of the CDR3 is TGTGCCAGCAGCCAAGGGATACATCCTGAAGCTTTCTTT. Translated: CASSQGIHPEAFF.

V and J are TRBV30 and TRBJ2-3; D gene unclear. Germline V gives CDR1 GTSNPN, CDR2 SVGIG (reference sequence). The CDR3 covers 13 residues. Trimming shortened V by 3 bases and J by 4 bases, and 11 bases separated the two germline ends. CDR3 protein: CAWRPGGPDTQYF. The CDR3 DNA reads as TGTGCCTGGAGGCCGGGTGGCCCAGATACGCAGTATTTT.

The chain couples TRBV3-1 (or the pseudogene TRBV3-2) to TRBJ2-3; D perhaps matches TRBD1 (5 bases). With 4 bases removed from V and 7 bases from J, the gap between germline ends came to 6 bases. The CDR3 spans 11 residues. Per the germline V gene, CDR1 is LGHDT and CDR2 is YNNKEL (reference sequence). The CDR3 DNA reads TGTGCCAGCAGCCCAGGGAATACGCAGTATTTT. Amino acid sequence: CASSPGNTQYF.

This clone has just one count. The genes are TRBV7-9 and TRBJ1-4; D unclear. V was cut by 5 bases and J by 7 bases, with 11 bases left in between. Per the germline V gene, CDR1 is SEHNR and CDR2 is FQNEAQ (reference sequence). The CDR3 spans 13 residues. CDR3 loop: CASSPLFPEKLFF. CDR3 DNA: TGTGCCAGCAGCCCCCTTTTTCCTGAAAAACTGTTTTTT. The whole variable domain, filled in from reference TRBV7-9 and TRBJ1-4, reads DTGVSQNPRHKITKRGQNVTFRCDPISEHNRLYWYRQTLGQGPEFLTYFQNEAQLEKSRLLSDRFSAERPKGSFSTLEIQRTEQGDSAMYLCASSPLFPEKLFFGSGTQLSVL.

Points on this clone: Other DNA sequences in the same sample also yield this CDR3. The chain joins TRBV9 to TRBJ2-3, with TRBD2 as a possible D gene (5 bases). V lost 0 bases to trimming and J lost 1 base, with 6 bases between them. The CDR3 length is 14 residues. The germline CDR1 and CDR2 sequences are SGDLS and YYNGEE. The DNA of the CDR3 is TGTGCCAGCAGCGTAGGGCGGGGCACAGATACGCAGTATTTT. Encoded protein: CASSVGRGTDTQYF.

This clone occurred once. For the CDR3, the DNA is TGCAGTGCTCCTGGGGCAGGTGAGCAGTTCTTC. It yields the protein CSAPGAGEQFF. This chain links TRBV20-1 with TRBJ2-1; TRBD1 might be the D (5 bases). Per germline, CDR1 DFQATT and CDR2 SNEGSKA (reference sequence). Trimming left V 5 bases short and J 9 bases short, with 11 bases between. The CDR3 runs to 11 residues.

The V gene is TRBV3-1 (or the pseudogene TRBV3-2), the J gene TRBJ2-2, with D uncertain. The germline V gene encodes CDR1 LGHDT and CDR2 YNNKEL (reference sequence). The CDR3 contains 12 residues. Trimming took off 3 bases at V and 6 bases at J, with 5 bases between the two ends. This CDR3 reads CASSHSAGELFF. Here the CDR3 DNA reads TGTGCCAGCAGCCATTCGGCCGGGGAGCTGTTTTTT.

The CDR3 DNA reads as TGTGCCAGCAGCTTAGTTGGGACTAGCGGGAGTGATGAGCAGTTCTTC. Translated: CASSLVGTSGSDEQFF. This chain uses TRBV11-3 with TRBJ2-1; 14 bases fit TRBD2. This CDR3 spans 16 amino acids. CDR1 is SGHNT, CDR2 YENEEA, per germline. V shed 1 base and J 8 bases; nucleotides not matched to a gene: 4. The full variable domain, its missing parts supplied by reference TRBV11-3 and TRBJ2-1, is EAGVVQSPRYKIIEKKQPVAFWCNPISGHNTLYWYLQNLGQGPELLIRYENEEAVDDSQLPKDRFSAERLKGVDSTLKIQPAELGDSAVYLCASSLVGTSGSDEQFFGPGTRLTVL.

This clone was picked up one time. J is TRBJ2-2 and V is TRBV7-9, with 8 bases fitting TRBD1. The V and J ends lost 5 bases and 5 bases, in that order; junction bases with no gene match: 7. The CDR3 is 15 amino acids. The germline V gene encodes CDR1 SEHNR and CDR2 FQNEAQ (reference sequence). The CDR3, as DNA: TGTGCCAGCAGCCCAACACAGGGGGAAACCGGGGAGCTGTTTTTT. Amino acids: CASSPTQGETGELFF.

This clone came up once. The V and J genes are TRBV7-7 and TRBJ2-7, with TRBD1 identical over 8 bases. V dropped 5 bases and J dropped 3; count of bases not matched to a gene: 3. The CDR3 runs to 13 residues. Germline V gene lookup returns CDR1 SSHAT and CDR2 FNYEAQ (reference sequence). The CDR3 here is CASSRTGSYEQYF. The CDR3 DNA reads as TGTGCCAGCAGCCGGACAGGGAGCTACGAGCAGTACTTC.

There are a few counts of this clone. The rearrangement uses TRBV7-9 and TRBJ2-3, with 7 positions matching TRBD2. Germline V gene data show CDR1 as SEHNR and CDR2 as FQNEAQ (reference sequence). This CDR3 has 18 residues. V trimming: 5 bases; J trimming: 1 base; junction bases outside the gene matches: 15. For the CDR3, the DNA is TGTGCCAGCAGCCAGAGTCCCGGGGGAGGGAGGGGCACAGATACGCAGTATTTT. Its translation is CASSQSPGGGRGTDTQYF.

The chain uses TRBV4-1 and TRBJ2-1; 12 bases align to TRBD2. Germline assignment: CDR1 MGHRA and CDR2 YSYEKL. The CDR3 loop spans 16 amino acids. Trimming cost V 0 bases and J 6 bases; bases outside gene matches: 3. DNA of the CDR3: TGCGCCAGCAGCCAAGAGCTAGCGGGAGGGCGCAATGAGCAGTTCTTC. Protein product: CASSQELAGGRNEQFF.

This clone was counted between two and nine times. The chain employs TRBV10-2 and TRBJ2-7, with D uncertain. CDR3 size: 12 residues. Trimming removed 4 bases from V and 3 bases from J, with 7 bases in between. The germline V gene has CDR1 WSHSY and CDR2 SAAADI. CDR3 DNA sequence: TGCGCCAGCAGTGCGCTAAGCTACGAGCAGTACTTC. Its translation: CASSALSYEQYF.

A few counts support this clone. The gene calls are TRBV29-1 and TRBJ2-1; D is unclear. Trimming shortened V by 4 bases and J by 8 bases, and 9 bases separated the two germline ends. The CDR3 runs to 11 residues. Germline-derived CDR1 and CDR2 are SQVTM and ANQGSEA. In nucleotides, the CDR3 is TGCAGCGTTGTTTACTGGGATGAGCAGTTCTTC. This sequence encodes CSVVYWDEQFF.